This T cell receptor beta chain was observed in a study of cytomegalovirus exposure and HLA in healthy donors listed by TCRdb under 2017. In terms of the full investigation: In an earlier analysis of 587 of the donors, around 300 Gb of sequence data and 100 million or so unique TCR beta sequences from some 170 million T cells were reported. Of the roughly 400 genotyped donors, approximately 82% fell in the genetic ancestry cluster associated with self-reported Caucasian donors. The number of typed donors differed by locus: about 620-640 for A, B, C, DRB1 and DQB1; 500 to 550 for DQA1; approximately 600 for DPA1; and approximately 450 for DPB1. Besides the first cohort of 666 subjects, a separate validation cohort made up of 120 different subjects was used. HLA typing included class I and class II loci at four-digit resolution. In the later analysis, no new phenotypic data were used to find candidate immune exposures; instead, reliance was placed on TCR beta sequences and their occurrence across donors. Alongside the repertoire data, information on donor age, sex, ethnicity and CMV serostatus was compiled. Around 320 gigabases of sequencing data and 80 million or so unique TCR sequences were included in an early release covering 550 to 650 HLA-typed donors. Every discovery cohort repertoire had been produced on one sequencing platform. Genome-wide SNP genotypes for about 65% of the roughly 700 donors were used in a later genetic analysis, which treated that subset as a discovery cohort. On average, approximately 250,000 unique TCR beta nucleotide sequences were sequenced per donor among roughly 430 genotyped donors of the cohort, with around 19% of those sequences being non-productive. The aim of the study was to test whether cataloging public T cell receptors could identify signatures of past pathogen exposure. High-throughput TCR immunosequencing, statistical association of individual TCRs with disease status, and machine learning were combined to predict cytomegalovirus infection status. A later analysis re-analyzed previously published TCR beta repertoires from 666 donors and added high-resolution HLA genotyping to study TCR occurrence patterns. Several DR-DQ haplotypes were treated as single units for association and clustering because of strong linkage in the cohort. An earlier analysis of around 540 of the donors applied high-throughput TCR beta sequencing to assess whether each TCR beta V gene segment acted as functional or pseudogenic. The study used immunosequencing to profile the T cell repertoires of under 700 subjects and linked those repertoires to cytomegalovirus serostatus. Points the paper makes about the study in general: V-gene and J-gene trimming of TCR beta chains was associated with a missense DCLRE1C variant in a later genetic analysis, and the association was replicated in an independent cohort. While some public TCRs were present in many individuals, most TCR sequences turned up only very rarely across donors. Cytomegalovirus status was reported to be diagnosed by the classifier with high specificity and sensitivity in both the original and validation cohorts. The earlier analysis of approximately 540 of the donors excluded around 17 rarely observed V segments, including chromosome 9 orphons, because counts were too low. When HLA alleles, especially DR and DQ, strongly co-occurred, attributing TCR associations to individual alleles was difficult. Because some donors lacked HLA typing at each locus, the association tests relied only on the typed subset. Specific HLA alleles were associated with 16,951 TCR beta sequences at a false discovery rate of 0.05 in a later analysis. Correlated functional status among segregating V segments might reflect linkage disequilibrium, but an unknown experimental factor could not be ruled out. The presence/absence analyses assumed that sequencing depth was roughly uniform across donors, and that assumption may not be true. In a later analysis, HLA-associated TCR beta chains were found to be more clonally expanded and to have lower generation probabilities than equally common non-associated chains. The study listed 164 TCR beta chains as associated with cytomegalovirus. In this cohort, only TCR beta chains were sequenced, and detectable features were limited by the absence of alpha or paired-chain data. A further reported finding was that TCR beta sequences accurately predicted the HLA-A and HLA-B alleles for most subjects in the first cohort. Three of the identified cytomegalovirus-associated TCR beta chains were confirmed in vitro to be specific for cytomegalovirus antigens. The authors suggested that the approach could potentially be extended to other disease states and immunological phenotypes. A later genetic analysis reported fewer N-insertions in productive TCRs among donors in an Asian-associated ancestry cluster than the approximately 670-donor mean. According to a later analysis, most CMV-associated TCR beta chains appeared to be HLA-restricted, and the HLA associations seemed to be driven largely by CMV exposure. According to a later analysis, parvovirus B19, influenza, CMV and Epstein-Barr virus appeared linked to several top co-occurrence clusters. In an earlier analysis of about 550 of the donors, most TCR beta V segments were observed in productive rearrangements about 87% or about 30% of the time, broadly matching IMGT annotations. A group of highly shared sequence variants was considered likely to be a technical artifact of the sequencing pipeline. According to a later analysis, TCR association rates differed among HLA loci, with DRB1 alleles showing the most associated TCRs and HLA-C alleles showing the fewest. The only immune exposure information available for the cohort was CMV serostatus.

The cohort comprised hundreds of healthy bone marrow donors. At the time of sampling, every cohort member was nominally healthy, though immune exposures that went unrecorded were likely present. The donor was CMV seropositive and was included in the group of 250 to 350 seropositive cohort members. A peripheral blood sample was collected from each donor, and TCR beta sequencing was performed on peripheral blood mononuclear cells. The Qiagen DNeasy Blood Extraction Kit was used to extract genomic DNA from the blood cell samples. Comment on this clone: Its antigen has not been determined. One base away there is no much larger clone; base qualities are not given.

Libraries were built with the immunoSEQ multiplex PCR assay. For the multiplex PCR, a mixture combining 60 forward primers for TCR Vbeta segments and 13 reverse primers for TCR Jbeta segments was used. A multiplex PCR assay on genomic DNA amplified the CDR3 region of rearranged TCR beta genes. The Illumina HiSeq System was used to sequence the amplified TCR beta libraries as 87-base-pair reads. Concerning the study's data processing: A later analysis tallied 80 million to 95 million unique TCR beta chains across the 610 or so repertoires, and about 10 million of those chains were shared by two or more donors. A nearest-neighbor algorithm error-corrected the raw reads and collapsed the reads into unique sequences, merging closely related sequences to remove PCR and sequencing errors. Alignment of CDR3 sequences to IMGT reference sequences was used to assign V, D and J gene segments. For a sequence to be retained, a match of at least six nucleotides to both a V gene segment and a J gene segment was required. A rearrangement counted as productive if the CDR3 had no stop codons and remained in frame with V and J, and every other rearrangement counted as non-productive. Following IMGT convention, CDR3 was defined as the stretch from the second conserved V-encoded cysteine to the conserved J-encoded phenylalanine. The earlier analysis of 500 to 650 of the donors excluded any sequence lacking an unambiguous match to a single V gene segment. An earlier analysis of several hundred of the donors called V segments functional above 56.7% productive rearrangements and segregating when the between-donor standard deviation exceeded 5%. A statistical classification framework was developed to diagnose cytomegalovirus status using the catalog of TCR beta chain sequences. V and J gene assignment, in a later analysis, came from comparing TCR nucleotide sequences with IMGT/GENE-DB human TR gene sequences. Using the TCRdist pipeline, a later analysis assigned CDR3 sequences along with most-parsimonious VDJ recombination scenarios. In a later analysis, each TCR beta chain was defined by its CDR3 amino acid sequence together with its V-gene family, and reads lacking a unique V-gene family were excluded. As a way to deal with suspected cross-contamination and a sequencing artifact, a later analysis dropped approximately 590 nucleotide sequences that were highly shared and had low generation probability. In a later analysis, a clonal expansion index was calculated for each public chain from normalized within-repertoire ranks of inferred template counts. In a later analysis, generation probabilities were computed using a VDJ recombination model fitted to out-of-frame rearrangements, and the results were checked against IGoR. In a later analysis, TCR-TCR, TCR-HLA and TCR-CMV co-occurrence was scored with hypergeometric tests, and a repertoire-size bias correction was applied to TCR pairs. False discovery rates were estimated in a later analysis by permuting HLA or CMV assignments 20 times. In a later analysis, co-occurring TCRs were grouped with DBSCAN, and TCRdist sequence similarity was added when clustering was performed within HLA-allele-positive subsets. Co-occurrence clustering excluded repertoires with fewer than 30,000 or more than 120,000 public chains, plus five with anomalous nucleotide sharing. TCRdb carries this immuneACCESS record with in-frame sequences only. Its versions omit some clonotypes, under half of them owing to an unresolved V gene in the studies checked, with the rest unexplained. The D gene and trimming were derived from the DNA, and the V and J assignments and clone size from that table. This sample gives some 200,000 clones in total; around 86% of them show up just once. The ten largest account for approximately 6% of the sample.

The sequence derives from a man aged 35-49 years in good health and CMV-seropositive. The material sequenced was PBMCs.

The DNA is TGCAGCGTAGCTACAGGGAACTATGGCTACACCTTC. Its translation reads: CSVATGNYGYTF. The chain couples TRBV29-1 to TRBJ1-2, with a tentative D gene TRBD1 over 6 matching bases. The CDR3 starts with the cysteine, ends with the phenylalanine, and has 12 residues. The CDR3 DNA has 36 bases and is translated from base 1. V is shortened by 6 bases, J by 2 bases, and the region joining them spans 10 bases. CDR1 is given as SQVTM and CDR2 as ANQGSEA, both from the germline V gene.